The 26 T cell receptor beta chains presented below share a single source sample, sequenced in a study of shared clonotypes between healthy human individuals. TCRdb keeps only in-frame clones here, not all; method: immunoSEQ multiplex PCR. The sample includes approximately 2.4 million clones, 90% to 96% seen only once; the top ten take roughly 0.13%. The sequenced sample consisted of naive CD4+ T cells sorted from blood. The subset here: CD45RA+ positively selected. These receptors all come from a man between 18 and 29 years old in good health.

The gene calls are TRBV5-4 and TRBJ2-4; TRBD1 aligns across 8 bases. The V gene's germline CDR1 is SGHNT and CDR2 YYREEE (reference sequence). The CDR3 totals 18 residues. The V segment lost 4 bases and the J segment 1 base; nucleotides outside the gene matches: 13. The CDR3 nucleotides read TGTGCCAGCAGCGCAGGGACAGGACAACGGAGGGCCAAAAACATTCAGTACTTC. Residues: CASSAGTGQRRAKNIQYF.

The rearrangement links TRBV10-3 to TRBJ2-5; D is possibly TRBD2 (6 bases). This CDR3 contains 13 residues. Per germline, CDR1 ENHRY and CDR2 SYGVKD. Trimming took off 8 bases at V and 4 bases at J, with 14 bases between the two ends. CDR3 in DNA: TGTGCCATCGGGTCGGGAGCTCGAGAGACCCAGTACTTC. This codes for CAIGSGARETQYF.

As for this clone: Additional DNA sequences in this sample encode the identical CDR3. The chain uses TRBV5-6 and TRBJ2-7; 8 bases are shared with TRBD2. Losses at the gene ends were 3 bases for V and 3 bases for J; bases not matched to a gene: 8. Germline V gene sequence: CDR1 SGHDT, CDR2 YYEEEE. This CDR3 contains 15 residues. The CDR3 nucleotides read TGTGCCAGCAGCTGGGGCGGGACTAGTAGCTACGAGCAGTACTTC. Translating gives CASSWGGTSSYEQYF. Drawing the rest from reference TRBV5-6 and TRBJ2-7, the complete variable domain is DAGVTQSPTHLIKTRGQQVTLRCSPKSGHDTVSWYQQALGQGPQFIFQYYEEEERQRGNFPDRFSGHQFPNYSSELNVNALLLGDSALYLCASSWGGTSSYEQYFGPGTRLTVT.

The chain has TRBV10-3 and TRBJ2-6; D is perhaps TRBD2 (7 bases). Per the germline V gene, CDR1 is ENHRY and CDR2 is SYGVKD. Trimming took 3 bases from V and 1 from J, leaving 13 bases between them. The CDR3 loop spans 17 amino acids. CDR3 region: CAISEAGHFSGANVLTF. CDR3 DNA sequence: TGTGCCATCAGTGAAGCGGGACATTTTTCTGGGGCCAACGTCCTGACTTTC.

A remark on this clone: One end of the junction does not line up with germline, which may come from a read error. The J gene is TRBJ1-6, the V gene TRBV6-6, with 9 bases that match TRBD1. CDR3 length: 15 residues. Germline CDR1 MNHNY, CDR2 SVGAGI (reference sequence). CDR3 DNA: TGTGCCAGCAGTGGGACAGGGTTGGCGAATTCACTCCTCCACTTT. It yields the protein CASSGTGLANSLLHF.

V usage is TRBV6-1 and J usage is TRBJ2-7; the match to TRBD1 covers 8 bases. The germline CDR1 and CDR2 sequences are MNHNS and SASEGT. With V trimmed by 6 bases and J by 2 bases, 9 bases remained unmatched. The CDR3 is 15 residues long. CDR3 bases: TGTGCCAGCAGGGCGGGACAGGTAAATACCTACGAGCAGTACTTC. Residues: CASRAGQVNTYEQYF.

The rearrangement links TRBV2 to TRBJ2-2; no reliable D call. The CDR3 sequence is 14 residues long. V was trimmed by 6 bases and J by 1 base, leaving 9 bases between them. The germline CDR1 and CDR2 sequences are SNHLY and FYNNEI. Here the CDR3 DNA reads TGTGCCAGCAGCAGGCTAGAGAACACCGGGGAGCTGTTTTTT. Its translation is CASSRLENTGELFF.

The chain combines TRBV28 with TRBJ1-6; TRBD1 might be the D (5 bases). V was trimmed by 3 bases and J by 7 bases, leaving 13 bases between them. This CDR3 region has 15 residues. Germline CDR1 MDHEN, CDR2 SYDVKM. The CDR3 coding sequence is TGTGCCAGCAGTTTTTATCGGGACGGGAATTCACCCCTCCACTTT. Its protein is CASSFYRDGNSPLHF. Complete variable domain (other parts from reference TRBV28 and TRBJ1-6): DVKVTQSSRYLVKRTGEKVFLECVQDMDHENMFWYRQDPGLGLRLIYFSYDVKMKEKGDIPEGYSVSREKKERFSLILESASTNQTSMYLCASSFYRDGNSPLHFGNGTRLTVT.

The genes are TRBV7-2 and TRBJ2-5; D not resolved. Trimming took 0 bases from V and 4 from J, leaving 12 bases between them. In germline, CDR1 is SGHTA, CDR2 FQGNSA. This CDR3 has 15 residues. CDR3 DNA sequence: TGTGCCAGCAGCTTAGCGCCCAGCTGGGGAGAGACCCAGTACTTC. It codes for CASSLAPSWGETQYF.

The chain links TRBV9 to TRBJ2-5; D gene uncertain. Germline lookup yields CDR1 SGDLS and CDR2 YYNGEE. The CDR3 has 14 residues. Trimming stripped 0 bases from V and 5 bases from J, with 11 bases between. The CDR3 spells CASSVGGVRETQYF. CDR3 coding DNA: TGTGCCAGCAGCGTAGGTGGGGTCAGGGAGACCCAGTACTTC.

In the case of this clone: The sample carries other DNA sequences with the same CDR3. The chain couples TRBV5-1 to TRBJ2-7; D is undetermined. This CDR3 is built from 11 residues. Looked up from germline, CDR1 is SGHRS and CDR2 is YFSETQ. Trimming cost V 1 base and J 5 bases, with 4 bases left between them. The CDR3 nucleotides are TGCGCCAGCAGCTTGAATGACGAGCAGTACTTC. Protein sequence: CASSLNDEQYF. Drawing the rest from reference TRBV5-1 and TRBJ2-7, the complete variable domain is KAGVTQTPRYLIKTRGQQVTLSCSPISGHRSVSWYQQTPGQGLQFLFEYFSETQRNKGNFPGRFSGRQFSNSRSEMNVSTLELGDSALYLCASSLNDEQYFGPGTRLTVT.

The CDR3 DNA is TGTGCCAGCAGCCCCAGCGCCTATGGCTACACCTTC. Translating gives CASSPSAYGYTF. The V call is TRBV28, the J call TRBJ1-2, with D unresolved. Germline CDR1 and CDR2: MDHEN and SYDVKM. The CDR3 totals 12 residues. The V end lost 6 bases, the J end lost 4 bases, and 9 bases lay between the germline ends.

The chain carries TRBV6-6 and TRBJ2-2; 8 bases agree with TRBD2. In germline, CDR1 is MNHNY, CDR2 SVGAGI (reference sequence). The V and J ends lost 7 bases and 2 bases, in that order; junction bases with no gene match: 9. The CDR3 sequence is 16 residues long. CDR3 in DNA: TGTGCCAGCACAATGGCGCGGGGGGCCAACACCGGGGAGCTGTTTTTT. Translated, it gives CASTMARGANTGELFF.

The chain has TRBV7-2 and TRBJ2-3; 11 nucleotides line up with TRBD2. CDR3 length: 17 residues. Germline V lookup: CDR1 SGHTA, CDR2 FQGNSA. J gave up 4 bases and V 0 bases, and 6 bases lay outside the gene matches. The CDR3 spells CASSLAPSGGRSDTQYF. Written as DNA, the CDR3 is TGTGCCAGCAGCTTAGCACCTAGCGGGGGGAGATCAGATACGCAGTATTTT.

The chain links TRBV7-9 to TRBJ2-3, with D perhaps TRBD1 (6 bases). In germline, CDR1 is SEHNR, CDR2 FQNEAQ (reference sequence). This CDR3 region has 15 residues. V dropped 5 bases and J dropped 0 bases, with 12 bases sitting between them. The CDR3 reads CASSRDRPSTDTQYF. CDR3 nucleotides: TGTGCCAGCAGCCGCGACAGGCCAAGCACAGATACGCAGTATTTT.

V is TRBV30 and J is TRBJ2-4; TRBD2 aligns across 7 bases. The CDR3 consists of 16 residues. Germline values: CDR1 GTSNPN, CDR2 SVGIG (reference sequence). After removal of 3 bases from V and 4 bases from J, the junction contained 12 bases not matched to a gene. The DNA for the CDR3 is TGTGCCTGGAGCGATTGGCGGGAGTTACGAAAAAACATTCAGTACTTC. It translates to CAWSDWRELRKNIQYF.

This rearrangement joins TRBV7-9 to TRBJ1-1; the D is unclear. Germline lookup yields CDR1 SEHNR and CDR2 FQNEAQ (reference sequence). Trimming pared 1 base from V and 4 bases from J, leaving 16 bases between. This CDR3 spans 16 amino acids. CDR3 coding DNA: TGTGCCAGCAGCTTAGTGTTGGTAGGCGCGGGCACTGAAGCTTTCTTT. This encodes CASSLVLVGAGTEAFF. Drawing the rest from reference TRBV7-9 and TRBJ1-1, the complete variable domain is DTGVSQNPRHKITKRGQNVTFRCDPISEHNRLYWYRQTLGQGPEFLTYFQNEAQLEKSRLLSDRFSAERPKGSFSTLEIQRTEQGDSAMYLCASSLVLVGAGTEAFFGQGTRLTVV.

V is TRBV5-6 and J is TRBJ2-7, with 7 bases identical to TRBD2. The CDR3 totals 15 residues. The germline V gene has CDR1 SGHDT and CDR2 YYEEEE. The ends lost 3 bases at V and 5 bases at J; junction bases unmatched: 11. CDR3 bases: TGTGCCAGCAGCTCTTCCGGGACTACCTTCCACGAGCAGTACTTC. Translated: CASSSSGTTFHEQYF. Full variable domain (rest looked up from reference TRBV5-6 and TRBJ2-7): DAGVTQSPTHLIKTRGQQVTLRCSPKSGHDTVSWYQQALGQGPQFIFQYYEEEERQRGNFPDRFSGHQFPNYSSELNVNALLLGDSALYLCASSSSGTTFHEQYFGPGTRLTVT.

Only one count was recorded for this clone. The rearrangement uses TRBV23-1 and TRBJ2-7; 7 bases fit TRBD2. TRBV23-1 is flagged as an ORF with uncertain function. V lost 6 bases, J lost 6 bases, and 5 bases stayed unmatched. The CDR3 contains 12 residues. The chain's CDR3 is CASSRGGGEQYF. The CDR3 DNA follows: TGCGCCAGCAGCCGCGGGGGAGGCGAGCAGTACTTC.

CDR3 nucleotides: TGTGCCAGCAGTTGGAGGGAATTTGAAGCTTTCTTT. Its translation: CASSWREFEAFF. The chain couples TRBV28 to TRBJ1-1; D gene unclear. The CDR3 spans 12 residues. Germline CDR1 reads MDHEN; CDR2 reads SYDVKM. Trimming cost V 4 bases and J 7 bases, with 10 bases left between them.

This chain joins TRBV19 and TRBJ2-7; TRBD2 agrees at 14 bases. This CDR3 comprises 17 residues. The V gene end was trimmed by 4 bases and the J gene end by 2 bases; junction bases not matched to a gene: 7. CDR1 LNHDA and CDR2 SQIVND come from the germline V gene (reference sequence). The DNA for the CDR3 is TGTGCCAGTAGTACATCCGGGACTAGCGGGAGACCCTACGAGCAGTACTTC. It specifies CASSTSGTSGRPYEQYF. Supplemented by reference TRBV19 and TRBJ2-7, the full variable domain reads DGGITQSPKYLFRKEGQNVTLSCEQNLNHDAMYWYRQDPGQGLRLIYYSQIVNDFQKGDIAEGYSVSREKKESFPLTVTSAQKNPTAFYLCASSTSGTSGRPYEQYFGPGTRLTVT.

The rearrangement uses TRBV5-6 and TRBJ1-6, with 10 bases that match TRBD1. The CDR3 has 15 amino acids. Germline CDR1 SGHDT, CDR2 YYEEEE. J was trimmed by 6 bases and V by 3 bases; bases with no gene match: 3. CDR3 amino acids: CASSSGTGVNSPLHF. The CDR3 coding sequence is TGTGCCAGCAGCTCCGGGACAGGGGTTAATTCACCCCTCCACTTT.

The chain employs TRBV11-2 and TRBJ1-1; D is undetermined. The CDR3 runs 14 residues. In germline, CDR1 is SGHAT, CDR2 FQNNGV. The V gene lost 0 bases and the J gene lost 3 bases, with 8 bases spanning the gap. The DNA for the CDR3 is TGTGCCAGCAGCTTAGACTACAGCTACACTGAAGCTTTCTTT. Translating gives CASSLDYSYTEAFF.

The chain recombines TRBV7-9 with TRBJ2-7, with D maybe TRBD2 (5 bases). Trimming left V 1 base short and J 7 bases short, with 17 bases between. This CDR3 comprises 15 residues. Per the germline V gene, CDR1 is SEHNR and CDR2 is FQNEAQ (reference sequence). The CDR3 DNA sequence: TGTGCCAGCAGCTTAGATCTCCTAGCCTCCGGGGAGCAGTACTTC. Amino acid sequence: CASSLDLLASGEQYF.

On this clone: Additional DNA sequences in this sample encode the identical CDR3. The chain carries TRBV9 and TRBJ1-5; D is ambiguous. V was clipped by 2 bases and J by 5 bases, with 8 bases between them. The CDR3 is 13 residues long. The germline V gene has CDR1 SGDLS and CDR2 YYNGEE. For the CDR3, the DNA is TGTGCCAGCAGCGTTGGCGGATATCAGCCCCAGCATTTT. Amino acid sequence: CASSVGGYQPQHF.

The chain has TRBV2 and TRBJ1-4; 7 nucleotides match TRBD1. CDR1 and CDR2 from the germline V gene are SNHLY and FYNNEI. This CDR3 has 14 amino acids. J was trimmed by 7 bases and V by 11 bases; bases with no gene match: 13. Here the CDR3 reads CASRGAIGGEKLFF. DNA for the CDR3: TGTGCCTCCAGGGGGGCAATAGGAGGTGAAAAACTGTTTTTT. The full variable domain, its missing parts supplied by reference TRBV2 and TRBJ1-4, is EPEVTQTPSHQVTQMGQEVILRCVPISNHLYFYWYRQILGQKVEFLVSFYNNEISEKSEIFDDQFSVERPDGSNFTLKIRSTKLEDSAMYFCASRGAIGGEKLFFGSGTQLSVL.